The 20 T cell receptor beta chains in this list originate from one sample, sequenced in a study of identical twins (dated by TCRdb to the mid-2010s). The library was built by means of 5' RACE. The sequencer listed for this sample is Illumina HiSeq 2000. TCRdb reprocessed the public reads (quality trimming at Q25 with fastp, clone calling with MiXCR) and kept in-frame beta chains. When rows share a CDR3 protein, they turn into one entry using the most common DNA and genes. For this sample the table gives around 530,000 distinct CDR3 sequences, of which 15% were detected only once. The top ten hold less than 0.5% of the sample. The same data also contributed to another study, on yellow fever vaccine responses in identical twins.

The specimen sequenced was CD4+ T cells sorted from blood. The receptors here all came from a woman between 18 and 29 years old in good health.

This clonotype turned up a few times. V is TRBV4-1 and J is TRBJ2-3; 8 nucleotides match TRBD2. Unmatched junction bases numbered 12, after V lost 1 base and J lost 9 bases. Looked up from germline, CDR1 is MGHRA and CDR2 is YSYEKL. The CDR3 totals 16 residues. This CDR3 reads CASSQATGGGKRTQYF. CDR3 bases: TGCGCCAGCAGCCAAGCCACTGGCGGGGGGAAGAGGACGCAGTATTTT.

The rearrangement joins TRBV9 to TRBJ1-1; 10 bases are shared with TRBD1. Germline V gives CDR1 SGDLS, CDR2 YYNGEE. J gave up 0 bases and V 1 base, and 3 bases lay outside the gene matches. The CDR3 is 16 amino acids. CDR3 DNA: TGTGCCAGCAGCGTAACGACAGGGGGCTTGAACACTGAAGCTTTCTTT. Residues: CASSVTTGGLNTEAFF.

V usage is TRBV5-1 and J usage is TRBJ1-3; 7 bases are shared with TRBD1. V was clipped by 5 bases and J by 4 bases; unmatched bases: 9. CDR3 length equals 15 residues. CDR1 is SGHRS, CDR2 YFSETQ, per germline. The CDR3 DNA reads as TGCGCCAGCAGGATGGACCGGGACAGAGGAAACACCATATATTTT. Protein sequence: CASRMDRDRGNTIYF. Using reference TRBV5-1 and TRBJ1-3 for the parts outside the CDR3, the full variable domain is KAGVTQTPRYLIKTRGQQVTLSCSPISGHRSVSWYQQTPGQGLQFLFEYFSETQRNKGNFPGRFSGRQFSNSRSEMNVSTLELGDSALYLCASRMDRDRGNTIYFGEGSWLTVV.

This clonotype was seen a few times. The J gene is TRBJ2-7, the V gene TRBV12-3 or TRBV12-4, with D possibly called TRBD1 or TRBD2 (6 bases each). The CDR3 extends over 15 amino acids. The V end was cut by 5 bases, the J end by 2 bases, with 16 bases between. CDR3 amino acids: CASSAPTGGPYEQYF. The CDR3 DNA reads as TGTGCCAGCAGTGCACCGACTGGGGGGCCCTACGAGCAGTACTTC.

This clonotype came up many times. V gene TRBV9 combines with J gene TRBJ2-2; no clear D. This CDR3 has 12 residues. V dropped 2 bases and J dropped 3 bases, with 2 bases sitting between them. Germline V gene data show CDR1 as SGDLS and CDR2 as YYNGEE. The CDR3 here is CASSVYTGELFF. CDR3 bases: TGTGCCAGCAGCGTGTACACCGGGGAGCTGTTTTTT.

The V call is TRBV20-1, the J call TRBJ2-5; TRBD2 matches at 11 bases. The CDR3 has 14 residues. V trimming: 7 bases; J trimming: 5 bases; junction bases outside the gene matches: 9. Germline CDR1 DFQATT, CDR2 SNEGSKA (reference sequence). CDR3 protein: CSGQTSGSRETQYF. CDR3 DNA: TGCAGTGGCCAAACTAGCGGGAGTAGGGAGACCCAGTACTTC.

The V call is TRBV11-2, the J call TRBJ2-1, with 9 bases lining up with TRBD2. CDR3 length: 14 residues. Germline CDR1 reads SGHAT; CDR2 reads FQNNGV. The V gene end was trimmed by 5 bases and the J gene end by 7 bases; junction bases not matched to a gene: 6. The CDR3, as DNA: TGTGCCAGCAGCACCGTGGGACTAGCAAATGAGCAGTTCTTC. This sequence encodes CASSTVGLANEQFF.

The rearrangement uses TRBV2 and TRBJ2-2; D ambiguous. This CDR3 is 15 amino acids long. Between the trimmed V and J ends, which lost 3 bases and 5 bases, there was a span of 13 bases. Germline CDR1 is SNHLY and CDR2 is FYNNEI. The CDR3 loop is CASSESGALTGELFF. CDR3 nucleotides: TGTGCCAGCAGTGAGTCAGGCGCCCTTACCGGGGAGCTGTTTTTT. Together with reference TRBV2 and TRBJ2-2, the CDR3 gives the full variable domain: EPEVTQTPSHQVTQMGQEVILRCVPISNHLYFYWYRQILGQKVEFLVSFYNNEISEKSEIFDDQFSVERPDGSNFTLKIRSTKLEDSAMYFCASSESGALTGELFFGEGSRLTVL.

The chain carries TRBV7-9 and TRBJ2-7, with 7 positions matching TRBD2. Germline CDR1 and CDR2: SEHNR and FQNEAQ (reference sequence). The CDR3 covers 14 residues. V shed 5 bases and J 1 base; nucleotides not matched to a gene: 5. The CDR3 region is CASSGGDRSYEQYF. The CDR3 region has the DNA TGTGCCAGCAGCGGGGGGGACCGATCCTACGAGCAGTACTTC.

The rearrangement joins TRBV5-4 to TRBJ2-7; D tentatively fits TRBD1 or TRBD2 (5 bases each). Trimming removed 1 base from V and 1 base from J, with 12 bases in between. This CDR3 has 15 amino acids. Germline-derived CDR1 and CDR2 are SGHNT and YYREEE (reference sequence). The CDR3 is CASSLMGPQSYEQYF. The CDR3 nucleotides are TGTGCCAGCAGCTTGATGGGACCCCAATCCTACGAGCAGTACTTC.

The V gene is TRBV10-3, the J gene TRBJ2-7, with TRBD2 matching over 11 bases. J lost 0 bases, V lost 4 bases, and 2 bases had no gene match. The CDR3 loop spans 15 amino acids. CDR1 is ENHRY, CDR2 SYGVKD, per germline. The CDR3 sequence: CAISGLAGPSYEQYF. Here the CDR3 DNA reads TGTGCCATCAGTGGACTAGCGGGACCCTCCTACGAGCAGTACTTC.

This clonotype has just a few counts. The chain employs TRBV5-5 and TRBJ2-7; D possibly corresponds to TRBD2 (6 bases). The CDR3 is 15 residues long. V was clipped by 4 bases and J by 4 bases, with 18 bases between them. Germline values: CDR1 SGHKS, CDR2 YYEKEE (reference sequence). CDR3 in amino acids: CASSEQPGRGYEQYF. Here the CDR3 DNA reads TGTGCCAGCAGCGAACAACCCGGGAGAGGGTACGAGCAGTACTTC.

This clonotype was detected a few times. The chain carries TRBV20-1 and TRBJ2-5, with TRBD1 identical over 7 bases. With V trimmed by 7 bases and J by 4 bases, 6 bases remained unmatched. Germline V CDR1 and CDR2: DFQATT, SNEGSKA (reference sequence). This CDR3 is built from 12 residues. The CDR3 bases are TGCAGTGTTTCACAGGGGACAGAGACCCAGTACTTC. This sequence encodes CSVSQGTETQYF.

This clonotype came up many times. J is TRBJ2-1 and V is TRBV20-1, with D uncertain. Germline CDR1 and CDR2: DFQATT and SNEGSKA (reference sequence). The CDR3 has 16 residues. Trimming removed 5 bases at V and 0 bases at J, with 17 bases between. CDR3 nucleotide sequence: TGCAGTGCTCGATTAAATCGCGGAAGCTCCTACAATGAGCAGTTCTTC. Protein sequence: CSARLNRGSSYNEQFF.

This chain uses TRBV5-1 with TRBJ2-1; D may match TRBD1 or TRBD2 (5 bases each). Germline V CDR1 and CDR2: SGHRS, YFSETQ. The CDR3 is 16 amino acids. Trimming stripped 0 bases from V and 5 bases from J, with 15 bases between. The CDR3 coding sequence is TGCGCCAGCAGCTTGGGTCCCGGGGCCAGGGACAATGAGCAGTTCTTC. It translates to CASSLGPGARDNEQFF.

This clonotype was counted a few times. J is TRBJ2-3 and V is TRBV11-2; D is undetermined. The CDR3 runs 15 residues. The germline CDR1 and CDR2 sequences are SGHAT and FQNNGV. The ends were cut back, 1 base at V and 4 bases at J, with 12 bases in the middle. The CDR3 sequence is CASSLGRNPPDTQYF. The CDR3 DNA is TGTGCCAGCAGCTTAGGCCGCAACCCGCCAGATACGCAGTATTTT.

This clonotype was counted between two and nine times. The chain links TRBV20-1 to TRBJ2-7, with D unclear. The CDR3 totals 13 residues. The V gene lost 3 bases and the J gene lost 3 bases, with 12 bases spanning the gap. Germline V lookup: CDR1 DFQATT, CDR2 SNEGSKA (reference sequence). The CDR3 DNA reads TGCAGTGCTAGTGGATTAGGTATCTACGAGCAGTACTTC. Protein sequence: CSASGLGIYEQYF.

The chain has TRBV9 and TRBJ2-2, with no clear D. Germline CDR1 and CDR2: SGDLS and YYNGEE. The CDR3 has 14 amino acids. V shed 3 bases and J shed 6 bases, with 12 bases lying between them. The CDR3 loop is CASSADTPAGELFF. In DNA form, the CDR3 reads TGTGCCAGCAGCGCAGATACACCGGCCGGGGAGCTGTTTTTT.

The chain joins TRBV20-1 to TRBJ2-7; 12 bases fit TRBD2. Trimming removed 0 bases from V and 5 bases from J; junction bases left unmatched: 8. This CDR3 contains 16 residues. Germline CDR1 is DFQATT and CDR2 is SNEGSKA (reference sequence). CDR3 sequence reads: CSARDPGASGRDEQYF. CDR3 DNA: TGCAGTGCTAGAGATCCGGGCGCTAGCGGGAGGGACGAGCAGTACTTC.

This clonotype was observed a few times. The rearrangement links TRBV19 to TRBJ2-1, with 8 bases matching TRBD2. After removal of 0 bases from V and 7 bases from J, the junction contained 5 bases not matched to a gene. Germline CDR1 and CDR2: LNHDA and SQIVND (reference sequence). The CDR3 runs to 15 residues. The CDR3 protein is CASSIEAGAGNEQFF. CDR3 DNA: TGTGCCAGTAGTATAGAAGCGGGAGCGGGGAATGAGCAGTTCTTC.